The 14 T cell receptor beta chains reported below all come from one sample, sequenced in a study of blood T cell repertoires in COVID-19. Sequencing used immunoSEQ multiplex PCR; TCRdb keeps in-frame clones, though not all of them. The sample lists around 130,000 clones; approximately 80% were seen once. The sample taken for sequencing was peripheral blood. Every receptor here comes from a woman between 45 and 60 years old with acute or convalescent COVID-19.

This sequence joins TRBV30 and TRBJ1-1; tentatively, D is TRBD1 (6 bases). The V gene's germline CDR1 is GTSNPN and CDR2 SVGIG (reference sequence). V was trimmed by 7 bases and J by 0 bases, leaving 12 bases between them. CDR3 length equals 13 residues. The CDR3 loop is CASRTALNTEAFF. The CDR3, as DNA: TGTGCCTCACGGACAGCCCTGAACACTGAAGCTTTCTTT.

The chain employs TRBV5-1 and TRBJ2-3; 12 bases are shared with TRBD1. The CDR3 is made up of 15 amino acids. The germline V gene has CDR1 SGHRS and CDR2 YFSETQ. V gave up 5 bases and J gave up 4 bases; unmatched junction bases: 5. Written as DNA, the CDR3 is TGCGCCAGCAGTTCGGGACAGGGGGCCCCAGATACGCAGTATTTT. Its protein is CASSSGQGAPDTQYF.

CDR3 sequence (DNA): TGTGCCAGCAGCCGACTAGCGGGGGGCCCTAATGAGCAGTTCTTC. Its translation is CASSRLAGGPNEQFF. The chain recombines TRBV7-6 with TRBJ2-1, with 13 bases matching TRBD2. J was trimmed by 7 bases and V by 5 bases; bases with no gene match: 5. The CDR3 totals 15 residues. The germline V gene has CDR1 SGHVS and CDR2 FNYEAQ.

J is TRBJ1-5 and V is TRBV19; TRBD1 aligns across 7 bases. This CDR3 spans 12 amino acids. The germline CDR1 and CDR2 sequences are LNHDA and SQIVND (reference sequence). V trimming: 8 bases; J trimming: 3 bases; junction bases outside the gene matches: 1. The CDR3 DNA reads TGTGCCAGTGGGACAGCCAATCAGCCCCAGCATTTT. Protein product: CASGTANQPQHF. The full variable domain, rest sourced from reference TRBV19 and TRBJ1-5, is DGGITQSPKYLFRKEGQNVTLSCEQNLNHDAMYWYRQDPGQGLRLIYYSQIVNDFQKGDIAEGYSVSREKKESFPLTVTSAQKNPTAFYLCASGTANQPQHFGDGTRLSIL.

In this sample, this clone turned up a few times. The chain couples TRBV2 to TRBJ1-4; 7 positions agree with TRBD1. Trimming took 8 bases from V and 3 from J; bases not matched to a gene: 9. The CDR3 sequence is 15 residues long. CDR1 is SNHLY and CDR2 is FYNNEI in the germline V gene. This CDR3 is CASQLGGTANEKLFF. CDR3 DNA sequence: TGTGCCAGCCAACTAGGGGGCACGGCTAATGAAAAACTGTTTTTT. Combining the CDR3 with reference TRBV2 and TRBJ1-4 gives the whole variable domain EPEVTQTPSHQVTQMGQEVILRCVPISNHLYFYWYRQILGQKVEFLVSFYNNEISEKSEIFDDQFSVERPDGSNFTLKIRSTKLEDSAMYFCASQLGGTANEKLFFGSGTQLSVL.

V usage is TRBV5-6 and J usage is TRBJ1-3; the D is unclear. V dropped 0 bases and J dropped 2 bases, with 15 bases sitting between them. The CDR3 is 17 residues long. The germline gives CDR1 SGHDT, CDR2 YYEEEE. CDR3 region: CASSLGRLVATGNTIYF. CDR3 DNA: TGTGCCAGCAGCTTGGGACGGCTGGTAGCAACTGGAAACACCATATATTTT. Supplemented by reference TRBV5-6 and TRBJ1-3, the full variable domain reads DAGVTQSPTHLIKTRGQQVTLRCSPKSGHDTVSWYQQALGQGPQFIFQYYEEEERQRGNFPDRFSGHQFPNYSSELNVNALLLGDSALYLCASSLGRLVATGNTIYFGEGSWLTVV.

The J gene is TRBJ2-7, the V gene TRBV2, with 12 bases identical to TRBD1. The germline V gene encodes CDR1 SNHLY and CDR2 FYNNEI. V trimming: 8 bases; J trimming: 6 bases; junction bases outside the gene matches: 5. The CDR3 contains 13 residues. The CDR3 reads CASLRDRGLEQYF. CDR3 nucleotides: TGTGCCAGCCTCCGGGACAGGGGGCTCGAGCAGTACTTC.

The chain uses TRBV6-5 and TRBJ2-7; possibly TRBD2 for D (6 bases). The germline V gene encodes CDR1 MNHEY and CDR2 SVGAGI. The CDR3 length is 15 residues. V dropped 7 bases and J dropped 2 bases, with 18 bases sitting between them. The CDR3 protein is CASTVPGLKTYEQYF. DNA for the CDR3: TGTGCCAGCACTGTACCGGGACTCAAAACCTACGAGCAGTACTTC.

The chain combines TRBV15 with TRBJ1-2; D unresolved. The CDR3 is 14 amino acids. V was cut by 0 bases and J by 8 bases, with 13 bases left in between. Germline CDR1 and CDR2: LNHNV and YYDKDF (reference sequence). For the CDR3, the DNA is TGTGCCACCAGCAGAGATCCGAAGGGAGAAGGCTACACCTTC. Translation gives CATSRDPKGEGYTF.

The DNA for the CDR3 is TGTGCCACCAGTGACCCGACAGGGAATGGCTACACCTTC. This translates into CATSDPTGNGYTF. This chain uses TRBV24-1 with TRBJ1-2, with 7 positions matching TRBD1. The J segment lost 6 bases and the V segment lost 4 bases, leaving 4 bases of the junction unmatched. The germline gives CDR1 KGHDR, CDR2 SFDVKD. This CDR3 has 13 residues.

This rearrangement joins TRBV5-4 to TRBJ2-7; TRBD1 aligns across 7 bases. The CDR3 consists of 14 residues. V was pared by 0 bases and J by 3 bases, with 3 bases of the junction left unmatched. CDR1 and CDR2 (germline): SGHNT, YYREEE (reference sequence). DNA for the CDR3: TGTGCCAGCAGCTTGGCCGCAGGGGGCTACGAGCAGTACTTC. Translated, it gives CASSLAAGGYEQYF.

This clone has at least ten counts. V is TRBV9 and J is TRBJ1-4; D remains ambiguous. V lost 1 base to trimming and J lost 3 bases, with 10 bases between them. The CDR3 consists of 15 residues. Germline CDR1 reads SGDLS; CDR2 reads YYNGEE. The CDR3 is CASSVNILPNEKLFF. CDR3 nucleotides: TGTGCCAGCAGCGTAAACATCTTGCCTAATGAAAAACTGTTTTTT.

V usage is TRBV3-1 (or the pseudogene TRBV3-2) and J usage is TRBJ2-1; 12 bases map to TRBD2. This CDR3 has 17 amino acids. J lost 8 bases, V lost 2 bases, and 10 bases had no gene match. In germline, CDR1 is LGHDT, CDR2 YNNKEL (reference sequence). CDR3 nucleotide sequence: TGTGCCAGCAGCCAACCCCTAGCGGGGGGGCCGTTCGATGAGCAGTTCTTC. Translation: CASSQPLAGGPFDEQFF.

The chain links TRBV19 to TRBJ1-5; maybe TRBD1 (5 bases). V lost 3 bases and J lost 0, with 12 bases in between. Germline V lookup: CDR1 LNHDA, CDR2 SQIVND (reference sequence). The CDR3 spans 16 residues. CDR3 in amino acids: CASSMASGLSNQPQHF. The CDR3 DNA is TGTGCCAGTAGTATGGCGTCAGGGCTTAGCAATCAGCCCCAGCATTTT. Full variable domain (remainder filled in from reference TRBV19 and TRBJ1-5): DGGITQSPKYLFRKEGQNVTLSCEQNLNHDAMYWYRQDPGQGLRLIYYSQIVNDFQKGDIAEGYSVSREKKESFPLTVTSAQKNPTAFYLCASSMASGLSNQPQHFGDGTRLSIL.